Following are 29 T cell receptor beta chains from one sample sequenced in a study of blood T cell repertoires in COVID-19. The method was immunoSEQ multiplex PCR; TCRdb's version includes in-frame clones alone and lacks a portion of them. The data contain about 130,000 clones, 70% to 90% of them seen just once; the ten biggest clones take up 10% to 13%. The specimen sequenced was peripheral blood. These receptors were obtained from a man aged 50-59 years with acute or convalescent COVID-19.

V and J are TRBV29-1 and TRBJ1-2, with a tentative D call TRBD1 (5 bases). The CDR3 has 14 amino acids. Germline V gene lookup returns CDR1 SQVTM and CDR2 ANQGSEA. V dropped 5 bases and J dropped 6 bases, with 19 bases sitting between them. The CDR3 spells CSVSKPPSGNGYTF. The DNA of the CDR3 is TGCAGCGTTTCTAAGCCTCCTTCAGGGAATGGCTACACCTTC. Looking up the rest from reference TRBV29-1 and TRBJ1-2 gives the full variable domain: SAVISQKPSRDICQRGTSLTIQCQVDSQVTMMFWYRQQPGQSLTLIATANQGSEATYESGFVIDKFPISRPNLTFSTLTVSNMSPEDSSIYLCSVSKPPSGNGYTFGSGTRLTVV.

V is TRBV30 and J is TRBJ1-6; tentatively, D is TRBD1 (6 bases). V was pared by 2 bases and J by 3 bases, with 11 bases between. This CDR3 has 15 amino acids. Germline V CDR1 and CDR2: GTSNPN, SVGIG (reference sequence). CDR3 amino acids: CAWSTGQIYNSPLHF. CDR3 in DNA: TGTGCCTGGAGTACTGGACAGATCTATAATTCACCCCTCCACTTT.

This clone appeared once. The J gene is TRBJ1-5, the V gene TRBV5-8; D might be TRBD1 (6 bases). The CDR3 runs 16 residues. V was pared by 0 bases and J by 3 bases, with 13 bases between. Germline V gene sequence: CDR1 SGHTS, CDR2 YDEGEE. CDR3 sequence reads: CASSLVGQGNNQPQHF. The CDR3 DNA follows: TGTGCCAGCAGCTTGGTTGGCCAGGGGAACAATCAGCCCCAGCATTTT. The complete variable domain, with remaining parts taken from reference TRBV5-8 and TRBJ1-5, reads EAGVTQSPTHLIKTRGQQATLRCSPISGHTSVYWYQQALGLGLQFLLWYDEGEERNRGNFPPRFSGRQFPNYSSELNVNALELEDSALYLCASSLVGQGNNQPQHFGDGTRLSIL.

In its sample, this clone was seen once. This chain connects TRBV18 to TRBJ2-7; D is unclear. V dropped 7 bases and J dropped 0 bases, with 4 bases sitting between them. Germline CDR1 is KGHSH and CDR2 is LQKENI. This CDR3 is built from 11 residues. CDR3 loop: CASCASYEQYF. CDR3 DNA sequence: TGTGCCAGCTGCGCCTCCTACGAGCAGTACTTC.

This sequence joins TRBV10-3 and TRBJ1-1; D gene uncertain. With 2 bases removed from V and 3 bases from J, the gap between germline ends came to 10 bases. The V gene's germline CDR1 is ENHRY and CDR2 SYGVKD. The CDR3 is 14 amino acids. As DNA, the CDR3 is TGTGCCATCAGTGAGGACGGAGGATACACTGAAGCTTTCTTT. Protein: CAISEDGGYTEAFF.

This clone was detected a few times. The chain employs TRBV2 and TRBJ1-4; 10 nucleotides agree with TRBD1. V shed 0 bases, J shed 5 bases, and the junction held 6 bases outside the gene matches. The CDR3 contains 17 residues. Germline V gene lookup returns CDR1 SNHLY and CDR2 FYNNEI. The CDR3 DNA reads TGTGCCAGCAGTGAAGCGCTTCTGGGACAGGGGAATGAAAAACTGTTTTTT. This gives the protein CASSEALLGQGNEKLFF.

The chain links TRBV6-6 to TRBJ2-3; 8 bases line up with TRBD2. With 5 bases clipped from V and 6 bases from J, the junction kept 4 bases outside the gene matches. This CDR3 region has 13 residues. In germline, CDR1 is MNHNY, CDR2 SVGAGI (reference sequence). Here the CDR3 reads CASSATSADTQYF. The CDR3 coding sequence is TGTGCCAGCAGTGCGACTAGCGCGGATACGCAGTATTTT.

The chain combines TRBV6-2 or TRBV6-3 with TRBJ1-1, with TRBD1 as a possible D gene (5 bases). Germline CDR1 is MNHEY and CDR2 is SVGEGT. The CDR3 sequence is 14 residues long. V gave up 6 bases and J gave up 5 bases, with 16 bases separating them. CDR3 coding DNA: TGTGCCAGCAGCCCCGCAGGGAGGAGGACTGAAGCTTTCTTT. Its protein product is CASSPAGRRTEAFF.

This clone was counted a single time. The V gene is TRBV3-1 (or the pseudogene TRBV3-2), the J gene TRBJ2-3; 7 bases agree with TRBD1. The CDR3 loop spans 16 amino acids. Germline-derived CDR1 and CDR2 are LGHDT and YNNKEL (reference sequence). V trimming: 3 bases; J trimming: 6 bases; junction bases outside the gene matches: 12. This chain's CDR3 is CASSHPGTVGPDTQYF. The CDR3 DNA follows: TGTGCCAGCAGCCACCCCGGGACAGTGGGGCCGGATACGCAGTATTTT.

The chain has TRBV6-1 and TRBJ2-3; D is unclear. Deletions cut 2 bases from V and 0 bases from J, with 6 bases between. The CDR3 contains 14 residues. The germline CDR1 and CDR2 sequences are MNHNS and SASEGT. The CDR3: CASSEMASTDTQYF. CDR3 DNA: TGTGCCAGCAGTGAAATGGCTAGCACAGATACGCAGTATTTT.

The chain couples TRBV5-1 to TRBJ2-5; D is possibly TRBD2 (6 bases). Germline lookup yields CDR1 SGHRS and CDR2 YFSETQ. The CDR3 is made up of 15 amino acids. V was shortened by 2 bases and J by 2 bases, with 13 bases between the two germline ends. CDR3 region: CASSFSPRGQETQYF. CDR3 in DNA: TGCGCCAGCAGCTTTAGCCCCCGGGGGCAAGAGACCCAGTACTTC.

The CDR3: CASSHGGARQPQHF. The CDR3 DNA reads as TGTGCCAGCAGCCACGGTGGGGCTCGGCAGCCCCAGCATTTT. V is TRBV3-1 (or the pseudogene TRBV3-2) and J is TRBJ1-5, with D possibly being TRBD1 (5 bases). Germline V lookup: CDR1 LGHDT, CDR2 YNNKEL (reference sequence). The CDR3 is made up of 14 amino acids. Trimming left V 3 bases short and J 7 bases short, with 13 bases between.

This clone came up once. V gene TRBV29-1 combines with J gene TRBJ1-1; 9 positions agree with TRBD1. The ends lost 7 bases at V and 1 base at J; junction bases unmatched: 4. Germline CDR1 is SQVTM and CDR2 is ANQGSEA. The CDR3 consists of 13 residues. This CDR3 reads CSAVGQGNTEAFF. CDR3 sequence (DNA): TGCAGCGCAGTGGGACAGGGGAACACTGAAGCTTTCTTT.

The V call is TRBV5-6, the J call TRBJ2-1; tentative D call: TRBD2 (7 bases). The V and J ends lost 4 bases and 9 bases respectively, with 20 bases between them. The CDR3 is 15 amino acids. Germline CDR1 SGHDT, CDR2 YYEEEE. The CDR3 region is CASSHRRGGAAEQFF. The CDR3 DNA reads TGTGCCAGCAGCCACAGGAGGGGGGGGGCGGCTGAGCAGTTCTTC.

V and J are TRBV9 and TRBJ1-1; 10 bases agree with TRBD1. The CDR3 consists of 13 residues. The germline CDR1 and CDR2 sequences are SGDLS and YYNGEE. V trimming: 4 bases; J trimming: 8 bases; junction bases outside the gene matches: 5. The CDR3: CASSLWTGGEAFF. The CDR3 coding sequence is TGTGCCAGCAGCCTTTGGACAGGGGGGGAAGCTTTCTTT.

This sequence joins TRBV5-1 and TRBJ2-1; 8 bases align to TRBD2. CDR3 length: 14 amino acids. Germline loops: CDR1 SGHRS, CDR2 YFSETQ. Trimming removed 4 bases from V and 8 bases from J; junction bases left unmatched: 8. The CDR3 sequence is CASSISGAQYEQFF. The DNA of the CDR3 is TGCGCCAGCAGCATTAGCGGGGCTCAATATGAGCAGTTCTTC.

The gene calls are TRBV5-6 and TRBJ2-2; 7 nucleotides match TRBD1. The germline V gene encodes CDR1 SGHDT and CDR2 YYEEEE. This CDR3 is built from 14 residues. The V gene end was trimmed by 2 bases and the J gene end by 5 bases; junction bases not matched to a gene: 3. CDR3 coding DNA: TGTGCCAGCAGCTTTCCGACAGGGACCGGGGAGCTGTTTTTT. Its protein is CASSFPTGTGELFF.

The chain carries TRBV28 and TRBJ1-1; TRBD1 agrees at 9 bases. Germline CDR1 MDHEN, CDR2 SYDVKM. This CDR3 region has 16 residues. V lost 6 bases, J lost 3 bases, and 11 bases stayed unmatched. The CDR3 DNA is TGTGCCAGCAGCAGAACAGGGGGCGCGGGGTACACTGAAGCTTTCTTT. It encodes CASSRTGGAGYTEAFF.

The chain joins TRBV28 to TRBJ2-7, with a weak D call TRBD1 (6 bases). Germline V lookup: CDR1 MDHEN, CDR2 SYDVKM. The CDR3 sequence is 14 residues long. V was clipped by 3 bases and J by 0 bases, with 9 bases between them. CDR3: CASSFRGSSYEQYF. CDR3 nucleotides: TGTGCCAGCAGTTTCAGGGGAAGCTCCTACGAGCAGTACTTC.

V gene TRBV5-5 combines with J gene TRBJ1-1, with TRBD1 identical over 7 bases. Unmatched junction bases numbered 5, after V lost 7 bases and J lost 2 bases. CDR1 is SGHKS and CDR2 is YYEKEE in the germline V gene (reference sequence). The length of the CDR3 is 13 residues. CDR3 DNA: TGTGCCAGCTTCCGGGACAGTAACACTGAAGCTTTCTTT. Encoded protein: CASFRDSNTEAFF.

The chain has TRBV5-1 and TRBJ2-2, with D hard to call. V was trimmed by 5 bases and J by 0 bases, leaving 8 bases between them. Germline values: CDR1 SGHRS, CDR2 YFSETQ. This CDR3 spans 14 amino acids. CDR3: CASRLTANTGELFF. As DNA, the CDR3 is TGCGCCAGCAGACTTACAGCGAACACCGGGGAGCTGTTTTTT.

CDR3 in amino acids: CASSLGANTGELFF. The CDR3 bases are TGCGCCAGCAGCTTAGGAGCGAACACCGGGGAGCTGTTTTTT. This chain joins TRBV5-1 and TRBJ2-2; D is unclear. V shed 2 bases and J shed 0 bases, with 5 bases lying between them. The germline gives CDR1 SGHRS, CDR2 YFSETQ. This CDR3 is built from 14 residues.

The gene calls are TRBV6-6 and TRBJ1-5; a weak D match, TRBD1 (5 bases). CDR1 is MNHNY and CDR2 is SVGAGI in the germline V gene (reference sequence). The CDR3 runs 18 residues. Trimming left V 5 bases short and J 2 bases short, with 22 bases between. This chain's CDR3 is CASSRFWEGLGGNQPQHF. CDR3 in DNA: TGTGCCAGCAGTCGCTTCTGGGAGGGGCTCGGGGGCAATCAGCCCCAGCATTTT.

The chain is built from TRBV19 and TRBJ1-1, with D perhaps TRBD1 (6 bases). Between the trimmed V and J ends, which lost 6 bases and 2 bases, there was a span of 13 bases. From germline, CDR1 is LNHDA and CDR2 SQIVND (reference sequence). This CDR3 contains 14 residues. CDR3 in DNA: TGTGCCAGTAGGGAGGCGGGGGGCAACACTGAAGCTTTCTTT. It encodes CASREAGGNTEAFF.

V and J are TRBV24-1 and TRBJ1-2; 8 bases fit TRBD1. The V gene end was trimmed by 6 bases and the J gene end by 4 bases; junction bases not matched to a gene: 3. From germline, CDR1 is KGHDR and CDR2 SFDVKD. This CDR3 is 13 amino acids long. The DNA for the CDR3 is TGTGCCACCAGTCAGGGACAGGTCTATGGCTACACCTTC. As protein: CATSQGQVYGYTF.

The chain combines TRBV7-3 with TRBJ2-2; 8 positions agree with TRBD1. CDR1 SGHTA and CDR2 FQGTGA come from the germline V gene. V lost 1 base, J lost 6 bases, and 7 bases stayed unmatched. The CDR3 has 16 amino acids. CDR3 sequence reads: CASSLRSAGGSGELFF. In DNA form, the CDR3 reads TGTGCCAGCAGCTTAAGATCGGCAGGGGGCTCCGGGGAGCTGTTTTTT.

The V call is TRBV3-1 (or the pseudogene TRBV3-2), the J call TRBJ2-7; 7 bases fit TRBD2. V lost 1 base, J lost 3 bases, and 0 bases stayed unmatched. The CDR3 length is 13 residues. The germline V gene encodes CDR1 LGHDT and CDR2 YNNKEL (reference sequence). The CDR3 reads CASSQAGGYEQYF. The CDR3 DNA reads as TGTGCCAGCAGCCAAGCGGGAGGCTACGAGCAGTACTTC.

This chain links TRBV27 with TRBJ1-2; TRBD1 agrees at 12 bases. Germline assignment: CDR1 MNHEY and CDR2 SMNVEV (reference sequence). The trim removed 3 bases at V and 7 bases at J, leaving 9 bases unmatched. The CDR3 loop spans 16 amino acids. The CDR3 is CASSFSGTGGGGGYTF. DNA for the CDR3: TGTGCCAGCAGTTTCTCCGGGACAGGGGGCGGGGGTGGCTACACCTTC.

In DNA, the CDR3 is TGTGCCAGCAGTTTACTAGGACAGGGGGCGATTTCCGTTAACTATGGCTACACCTTC. It specifies CASSLLGQGAISVNYGYTF. The chain joins TRBV28 to TRBJ1-2; 11 positions agree with TRBD1. V lost 2 bases and J lost 1; bases outside the gene matches: 12. The germline V gene has CDR1 MDHEN and CDR2 SYDVKM. The CDR3 has 19 amino acids.